This T cell receptor beta chain was captured in a study of CD8 T cells in Susac syndrome. Study-wide results and limits: In its TCR sequencing and HLA analysis, the study acknowledged that the number of individuals was relatively small.

When the RNA was reverse transcribed, random hexamers were used with an input of about 0.45 to 1 ug. MiXCR, applied by TCRdb to the immunoSEQ multiplex PCR reads, yields one record per CDR3 protein. The sample consists of 200,000 or so distinct CDR3 sequences, about 95% of them appearing once. CD8+ and CD4+ T cells from blood underwent TCR beta sequencing. Comment on this clonotype: Antigen specificity is unknown.

Deletions cut 0 bases from V and 5 bases from J, with 10 bases between. This CDR3 contains 14 residues. Germline V CDR1 and CDR2: SGHVS, FQNEAQ. This receptor was identified in a human donor with multiple sclerosis. Sequencing was done on a sample of CD4+ T cells from PBMCs. The chain joins TRBV7-8 to TRBJ2-5; D uncertain. CDR3 sequence: CASSLARPLETQYF. In nucleotides, the CDR3 is TGTGCCAGCAGCTTAGCGCGCCCTCTGGAGACCCAGTACTTC. Full variable domain (missing parts from reference TRBV7-8 and TRBJ2-5): GAGVSQSPRYKVAKRGQDVALRCDPISGHVSLFWYQQALGQGPEFLTYFQNEAQLDKSGLPSDRFFAERPEGSVSTLKIQRTQQEDSAVYLCASSLARPLETQYFGPGTRLLVL.